The rows below give T cell receptor beta chains drawn from one sample of a study of T cells in Graves' hyperthyroidism and ophthalmopathy. TCRdb re-called the multiplex PCR reads with MiXCR, one entry per CDR3 protein. The sample comprises 380,000 or so distinct CDR3 sequences, about 13% of which are singletons, and 20% rests with the top ten. Sequenced input: blood. The receptors derive from a man aged 25 to 40 with Graves' hyperthyroidism that later progressed to Graves' ophthalmopathy. CDR3s include the opening cysteine and the closing phenylalanine or tryptophan. D genes are given only for firm matches. Clone size is not always given. Where it is, it says once, few, many or a class for expanded clones.

J | size | D | V | DNA | CDR3
TRBJ2-5 | many | TRBD2 | TRBV12-3/TRBV12-4 | TGTGCCAGCAGTAAGAGCGGGGGACAAGAGACCCAGTACTTC | CASSKSGGQETQYF
TRBJ1-6 | many | - | TRBV15 | TGTGCCACCAGCAGCAATAATTCACCCCTCCACTTT | CATSSNNSPLHF
TRBJ1-4 | many | - | TRBV7-9 | TGTGCCAGCAGTAAACAGGGTTGGTCTGAAAAACTGTTTTTT | CASSKQGWSEKLFF
TRBJ2-7 | many | - | TRBV7-9 | TGTGCCAGCAGTCCCCGGGACACCTACGAGCAGTACTTC | CASSPRDTYEQYF
TRBJ1-5 | many | - | TRBV28 | TGTGCCAGCAGCTCCGGGACCCGGGCTCAGCCCCAGCATTTT | CASSSGTRAQPQHF
TRBJ1-1 | few | TRBD1 | TRBV28 | TGTGCCAGCAGTGGACAGGACCCCACCGGGAACACTGAAGCTTTCTTT | CASSGQDPTGNTEAFF
TRBJ1-6 | many | - | TRBV27 | TGTGCCGGCCAACAGGGATCGTCACCCCTCCACTTT | CAGQQGSSPLHF
TRBJ2-5 | many | - | TRBV20-1 | TGCAGTGCTAAAACGGAGACCCAGTACTTC | CSAKTETQYF
TRBJ1-5 | few | - | TRBV4-2 | TGTGCCAGCAGCCAAGAAGGGGCTGTCAATCAGCCCCAGCATTTT | CASSQEGAVNQPQHF
TRBJ1-1 | - | - | TRBV7-9 | TGTGCCAGCAGGCGCGGACAGTTGAGCACTGAAGCTTTCTTT | CASRRGQLSTEAFF
TRBJ1-5 | few | - | TRBV19 | TGTGCCAGTAGTACATATGACGGTAATAGCAATCAGCCCCAGCATTTT | CASSTYDGNSNQPQHF
TRBJ2-2 | many | - | TRBV30 | TGTGCCTGGAGTGTACTCGGGGAGCTGTTTTTT | CAWSVLGELFF
TRBJ2-3 | few | - | TRBV7-9 | TGTGCCAGCAGTATTAGGGAGGTGCTCACAGATACGCAGTATTTT | CASSIREVLTDTQYF
TRBJ2-7 | - | TRBD1 | TRBV12-5 | TGTGCTAGTGGTTTGATCCCCGGGACAGGGGTGACCTACGAGCAGTACTTC | CASGLIPGTGVTYEQYF
TRBJ2-3 | many | TRBD2 | TRBV6-1 | TGTGCCAGCAGTGAAGGGACTAGCGGGGGGGCAGATACGCAGTATTTT | CASSEGTSGGADTQYF
TRBJ2-3 | many | TRBD2 | TRBV10-3 | TGTGCCATCAGTGCAATAGCGGGGTTGGGCACAGATACGCAGTATTTT | CAISAIAGLGTDTQYF